This T cell receptor (beta chain) was sequenced for a study of shared clonotypes between healthy human individuals. Study-level findings and limits: Rarefaction curves obtained for sorted subsets showed sequencing incomplete despite large depth. Memory subsets had estimated richness that was generally smaller than that of naive subsets.

V lost 8 bases to trimming and J lost 1 base, with 5 bases between them. The CDR3 has 12 residues. The V gene's germline CDR1 is MGHDK and CDR2 SYGVNS. Concerning this clone: Its antigen is undetermined.

The naive CD8 fraction comprised CD45RO-negative cells positively selected for CCR7 and excluded terminally differentiated effector memory CD45RA+ cells. Adult donors, all healthy and HIV-negative, had no recent acute infections or vaccinations. All donors were Caucasian adults living in Nashville, Tennessee. Assay used: immunoSEQ multiplex PCR; TCRdb lists only in-frame clones, some missing. The table has around 1,900,000 clones, 93% seen once; the top ten hold 1.5% to 2%. This chain connects TRBV25-1 to TRBJ2-2; D is ambiguous. This clonotype was sampled from a man aged 18 to 29 in good health. Some clones in this sample may be carry-over from other donors' samples. The sequenced material came from naive CD8+ T cells from PBMCs. The CDR3 DNA follows: TGTGCCAGCCGGCAGAACACCGGGGAGCTGTTTTTT. This translates into CASRQNTGELFF. Combining the CDR3 with reference TRBV25-1 and TRBJ2-2 gives the whole variable domain EADIYQTPRYLVIGTGKKITLECSQTMGHDKMYWYQQDPGMELHLIHYSYGVNSTEKGDLSSESTVSRIRTEHFPLTLESARPSHTSQYLCASRQNTGELFFGEGSRLTVL.